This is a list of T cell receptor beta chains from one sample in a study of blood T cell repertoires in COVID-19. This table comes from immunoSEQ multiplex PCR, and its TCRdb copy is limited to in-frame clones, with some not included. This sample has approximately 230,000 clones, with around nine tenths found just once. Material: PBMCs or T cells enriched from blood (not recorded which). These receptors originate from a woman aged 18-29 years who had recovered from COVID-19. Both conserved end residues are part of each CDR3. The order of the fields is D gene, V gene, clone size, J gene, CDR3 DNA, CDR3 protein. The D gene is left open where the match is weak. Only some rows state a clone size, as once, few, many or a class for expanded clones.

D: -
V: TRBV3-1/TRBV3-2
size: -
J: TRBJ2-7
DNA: TGTGCCAGCAGCCAAGGCAGGTACTACGAGCAGTACTTC
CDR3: CASSQGRYYEQYF

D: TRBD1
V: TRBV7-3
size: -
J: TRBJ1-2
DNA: TGTGCCAGCAGCTTATTTGGGGGACAGGGAGGGGCAAACTATGGCTACACCTTC
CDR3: CASSLFGGQGGANYGYTF

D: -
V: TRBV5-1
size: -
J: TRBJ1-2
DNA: TGCGCCAGCAGCCAGGGGCCCTTTAAATTCTATGGCTACACCTTC
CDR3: CASSQGPFKFYGYTF

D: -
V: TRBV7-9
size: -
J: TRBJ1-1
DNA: TGTGCCAGCAGCGTGGGGAAGGGAGGTAGCACTGAAGCTTTCTTT
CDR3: CASSVGKGGSTEAFF

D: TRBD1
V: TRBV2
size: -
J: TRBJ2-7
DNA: TGTGCCAGCAGTGAATTGTGGGACAGCTCCTACGAGCAGTACTTC
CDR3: CASSELWDSSYEQYF

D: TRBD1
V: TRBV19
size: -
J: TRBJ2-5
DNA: TGTGCCACTAAGGGCGCATGGGGGACAGAGCACCAAGAGACCCAGTACTTC
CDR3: CATKGAWGTEHQETQYF

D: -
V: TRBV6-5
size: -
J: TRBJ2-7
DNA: TGTGCCAGTGCTTATAACCGGAAGGAGACCTACGAGCAGTACTTC
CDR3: CASAYNRKETYEQYF

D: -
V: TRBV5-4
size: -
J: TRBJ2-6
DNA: TGTGCCAGCAGCTTGCACCCCGGCTCTGGGGCCAACGTCCTGACTTTC
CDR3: CASSLHPGSGANVLTF

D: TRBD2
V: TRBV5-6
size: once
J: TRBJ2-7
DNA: TGTGCCAGCAGCCACGGGACTAGCGGATCCTGGGGGGAGCAGTACTTC
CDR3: CASSHGTSGSWGEQYF

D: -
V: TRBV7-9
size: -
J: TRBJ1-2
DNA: TGTGCCAGCAGCTCTTCGGGGGAAGGGGGCTACACCTTC
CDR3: CASSSSGEGGYTF

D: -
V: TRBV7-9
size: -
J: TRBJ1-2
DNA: TGTGCCAGCAGCCGGGAGGGGACGCCTCAGAGCTACACCTTC
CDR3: CASSREGTPQSYTF

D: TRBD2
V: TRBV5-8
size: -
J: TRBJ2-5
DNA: TGTGCCAGCAGCCCCGGACTAGCGGGGGTTCGAGAGACCCAGTACTTC
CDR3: CASSPGLAGVRETQYF

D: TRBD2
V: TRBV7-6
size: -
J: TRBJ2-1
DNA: TGTGCCAGCAGCTCCTTAGCGGGCCCGACTTACAATGAGCAGTTCTTC
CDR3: CASSSLAGPTYNEQFF

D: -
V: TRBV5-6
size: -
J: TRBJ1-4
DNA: TGTGCCAGCAGCGCAGCGACGTTGAGAAATGAAAAACTGTTTTTT
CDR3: CASSAATLRNEKLFF

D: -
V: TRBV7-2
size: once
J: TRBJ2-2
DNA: TGTGCCAGCAGCTTAGTTGCGGGGTCGGCCGGGGAGCTGTTTTTT
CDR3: CASSLVAGSAGELFF

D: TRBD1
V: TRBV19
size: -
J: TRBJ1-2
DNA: TGTGCCAGTAGTTCGCCGGGACAGGGGGTAGTCTATGGCTACACCTTC
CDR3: CASSSPGQGVVYGYTF

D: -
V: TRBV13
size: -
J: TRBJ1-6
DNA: TGTGCCAGCAGCTTAGGAGGGAGGCCACTAATCTATAATTCACCCCTCCACTTT
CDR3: CASSLGGRPLIYNSPLHF

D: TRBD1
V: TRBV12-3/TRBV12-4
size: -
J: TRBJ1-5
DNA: TGTGCCAGCAGTCCAGGGGGGATGGGGCCCCAGCATTTT
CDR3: CASSPGGMGPQHF

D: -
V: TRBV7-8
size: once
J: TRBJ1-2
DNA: TGTGCCAGCAGCTTAGCGCAGGGTGGCTACACCTTC
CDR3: CASSLAQGGYTF

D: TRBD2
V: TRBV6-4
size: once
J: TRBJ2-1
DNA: TGTGCCAGCAGTGGCCCCGTTACTAGCGAGGGTGAGCAGTTCTTC
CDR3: CASSGPVTSEGEQFF

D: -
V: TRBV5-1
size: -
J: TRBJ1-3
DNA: TGCGCCAGCAGCTTGGTCTACGGGAATTCTGGAAACACCATATATTTT
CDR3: CASSLVYGNSGNTIYF

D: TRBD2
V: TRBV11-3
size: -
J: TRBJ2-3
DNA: TGTGCCAGCAGCTTACAAGCGGGGGGAACAGATACGCAGTATTTT
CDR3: CASSLQAGGTDTQYF

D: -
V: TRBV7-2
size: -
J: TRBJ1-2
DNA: TGTGCCAGCAGGCCGGGTCAACCCGAGGGAGGCTACACCTTC
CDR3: CASRPGQPEGGYTF

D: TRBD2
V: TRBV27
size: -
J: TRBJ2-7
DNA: TGTGCCAGCAGTTTATATGGGGGGGTCGACGAGCAGTACTTC
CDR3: CASSLYGGVDEQYF

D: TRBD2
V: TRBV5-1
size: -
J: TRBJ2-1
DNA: TGCGCCAGCAGCTTACTGCCTAGCGGGAGGGGCTATTATGAGCAGTTCTTC
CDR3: CASSLLPSGRGYYEQFF

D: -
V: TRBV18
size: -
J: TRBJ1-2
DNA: TGTGCCAGCTCACCGGCGGCAGGGCCGACGTATGGCTACACCTTC
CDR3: CASSPAAGPTYGYTF

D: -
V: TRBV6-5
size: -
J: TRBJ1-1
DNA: TGTGCCAGCAGTTACTCGAGGAGTAGGAACACTGAAGCTTTCTTT
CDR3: CASSYSRSRNTEAFF

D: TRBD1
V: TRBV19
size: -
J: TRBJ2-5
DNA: TGTGCCAGTAGTCAGGGGGAGCAAGAGACCCAGTACTTC
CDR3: CASSQGEQETQYF

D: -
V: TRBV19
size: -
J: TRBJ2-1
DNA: TGTGCCAGTAGTATCTCGGAGGGGGCCAATGAGCAGTTCTTC
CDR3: CASSISEGANEQFF

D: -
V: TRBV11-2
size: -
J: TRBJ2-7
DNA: TGTGCCAGCAGCTTAGGAGGGATTGGCTCCTACGAGCAGTACTTC
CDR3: CASSLGGIGSYEQYF

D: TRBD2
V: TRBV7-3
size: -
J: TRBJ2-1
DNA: TGTGCCAGCAGCTTAACGCGGGAGGGCAATGAGCAGTTCTTC
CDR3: CASSLTREGNEQFF

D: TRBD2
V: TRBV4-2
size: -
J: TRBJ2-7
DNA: TGTGCCAGCAGCCAGGAAACTAGCGGGGGGCAGTACTTC
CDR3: CASSQETSGGQYF

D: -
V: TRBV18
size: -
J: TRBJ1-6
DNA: TGTGCCAGCTCACCACAGGCAGGGAGGAATTCACCCCTCCACTTT
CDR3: CASSPQAGRNSPLHF

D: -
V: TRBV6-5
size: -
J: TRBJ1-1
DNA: TGTGCCAGCAGTTACCGGGGTGGCACTGAAGCTTTCTTT
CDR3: CASSYRGGTEAFF

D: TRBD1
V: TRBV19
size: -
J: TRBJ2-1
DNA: TGTGCCAGTAGTGCCACAGGGGCCACTGAGCAGTTCTTC
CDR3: CASSATGATEQFF

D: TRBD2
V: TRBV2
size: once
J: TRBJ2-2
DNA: TGTGCCAGCAGTTTAGCGGGAGTAAGGACCGGGGAGCTGTTTTTT
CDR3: CASSLAGVRTGELFF

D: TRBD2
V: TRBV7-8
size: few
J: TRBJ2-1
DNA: TGTGCCAGCAGCCCATACAGCGGGAAGGTCGATGAGCAGTTCTTC
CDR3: CASSPYSGKVDEQFF

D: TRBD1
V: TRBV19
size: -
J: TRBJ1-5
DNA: TGTGCCAGTAGTATTCAGACAGGGAACCCCCAGCATTTT
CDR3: CASSIQTGNPQHF

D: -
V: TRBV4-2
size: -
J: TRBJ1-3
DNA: TGTGCCAGCAGCCCAATCAACCTGATGGGCGGAAACACCATATATTTT
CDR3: CASSPINLMGGNTIYF

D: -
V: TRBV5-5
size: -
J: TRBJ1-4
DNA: TGTGCCAGCAGTTCCGACCCGGGGGTTTTGAGCGAAAAACTGTTTTTT
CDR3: CASSSDPGVLSEKLFF

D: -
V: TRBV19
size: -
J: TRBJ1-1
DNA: TGTGCCAGTAGTACCGAGACTAGCACTGAAGCTTTCTTT
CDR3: CASSTETSTEAFF

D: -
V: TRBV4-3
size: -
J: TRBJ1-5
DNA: TGCGCCAGCAGCCAAACTATACAGGGCGAGCCCCAGCATTTT
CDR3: CASSQTIQGEPQHF

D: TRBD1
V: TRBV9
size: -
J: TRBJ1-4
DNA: TGTGCCAGCAGCGGGACAGGGAACGAAAAACTGTTTTTT
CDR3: CASSGTGNEKLFF

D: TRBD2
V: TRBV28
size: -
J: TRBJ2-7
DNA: TGTGCCAGCAGTTTTAGCGGGAGGAGCTCCTACGAGCAGTACTTC
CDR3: CASSFSGRSSYEQYF

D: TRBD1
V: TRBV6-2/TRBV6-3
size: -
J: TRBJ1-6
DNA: TGTGCCAGCAGTTACGGACAGGGGGGGTATTCACCCCTCCACTTT
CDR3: CASSYGQGGYSPLHF

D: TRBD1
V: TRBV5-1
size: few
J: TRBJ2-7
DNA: TGCGCCAGCAGCCCGAGCGGGACAGGGGCCGAGCAGTACTTC
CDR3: CASSPSGTGAEQYF

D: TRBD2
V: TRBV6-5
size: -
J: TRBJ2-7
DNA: TGTGCCAGCAAGCGGGATCCAACCTCCTACGAGCAGTACTTC
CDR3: CASKRDPTSYEQYF

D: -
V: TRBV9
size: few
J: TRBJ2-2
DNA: TGTGCCAGCAGCGTAGACGGGGACACCGGGGAGCTGTTTTTT
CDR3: CASSVDGDTGELFF